This TCR beta chain was documented in a study of T cells in localized non-small cell lung cancer. General study results and limits: Greater blood T cell density accompanied longer overall survival. Uninvolved adjacent lung had higher T cell clonality than tumor and all other tissues.

A note on this clone: Its specificity is not known.

The method was immunoSEQ multiplex PCR; TCRdb's version includes in-frame clones alone and lacks a portion of them. Here the sample spans 60,000 to 75,000 clones, approximately 85% being singletons. CDR3 length: 14 residues. With 6 bases removed from V and 2 bases from J, the gap between germline ends came to 10 bases. Germline loops: CDR1 MNHNS, CDR2 SASEGT. The chain couples TRBV6-1 to TRBJ1-4; the D is unclear. This TCR derives from a female donor aged 60 or older with stage I lung adenocarcinoma. Material: peripheral blood, obtained before any cancer treatment. The CDR3 sequence is CASRVGVTNEKLFF. The CDR3 coding sequence is TGTGCCAGCAGGGTAGGCGTTACTAATGAAAAACTGTTTTTT.